The next 2 T cell receptor beta chains were all read from a single sample in a study of radiotherapy plus CTLA-4 blockade in lung cancer. The repertoire was sequenced with immunoSEQ multiplex PCR; TCRdb's copy has only in-frame clones and lacks some. The table includes some 73,000 clones, approximately 84% detected once. The material sequenced was peripheral blood, taken from a patient treated with radiotherapy plus ipilimumab. Every receptor here comes from a human donor with non-small cell lung cancer who had stable disease on radiotherapy plus ipilimumab.

The chain recombines TRBV28 with TRBJ1-5, with 10 bases matching TRBD1. This CDR3 contains 16 residues. The J segment lost 1 base and the V segment lost 5 bases, leaving 5 bases of the junction unmatched. In germline, CDR1 is MDHEN, CDR2 SYDVKM. The CDR3 reads CASSGTGAPSNQPQHF. CDR3 DNA: TGTGCCAGCAGTGGGACAGGGGCCCCAAGCAATCAGCCCCAGCATTTT. Based on the CDR3 plus reference TRBV28 and TRBJ1-5, the full variable domain is DVKVTQSSRYLVKRTGEKVFLECVQDMDHENMFWYRQDPGLGLRLIYFSYDVKMKEKGDIPEGYSVSREKKERFSLILESASTNQTSMYLCASSGTGAPSNQPQHFGDGTRLSIL.

The rearrangement joins TRBV5-5 to TRBJ1-5, with D hard to call. The CDR3 contains 16 residues. Germline CDR1 reads SGHKS; CDR2 reads YYEKEE (reference sequence). Trimming stripped 4 bases from V and 7 bases from J, with 21 bases between. In DNA form, the CDR3 reads TGTGCCAGCAGCCTTGGTGGGCGTCAATCTCCCCAGCCCCAGCATTTT. Translating it yields CASSLGGRQSPQPQHF. Full variable domain (rest looked up from reference TRBV5-5 and TRBJ1-5): DAGVTQSPTHLIKTRGQQVTLRCSPISGHKSVSWYQQVLGQGPQFIFQYYEKEERGRGNFPDRFSARQFPNYSSELNVNALLLGDSALYLCASSLGGRQSPQPQHFGDGTRLSIL.